This T cell receptor beta chain was identified during a study of radiation and T cells in renal cell carcinoma (dated by TCRdb to the early 2020s). Study-level background: The samples were obtained from a clinical trial, where primary renal cell carcinomas were treated with 15 Gy stereotactic body radiation therapy and then removed by nephrectomy 4 weeks afterward. A total of fewer than 55 samples underwent TCR beta sequencing, made up of approximately 26 tumors and some 27 peripheral blood samples. In the approximately 57 samples combined, fewer than 5 million unique CDR3 nucleotide sequences were found, encoding roughly 2.5 million unique CDR3 amino acid sequences.

Comment on this clone: Its cognate antigen has yet to be identified. No qualities accompany the bases; no much larger clone lies one base away.

General study outcomes and caveats: With a single-armed trial design, the study had no way to address how radiation dose or scheduling affects the TCR repertoire. Because no pretreatment tumor biopsies were available, whether clonotypes were present in the tumor at baseline could not be determined. Top tumor clonotypes rose in blood from baseline to 2 weeks post-radiation, then contracted by 4 weeks, suggesting transient expansion of tumor-resident clones. Tracking of blood repertoire dynamics stopped at approximately four weeks after treatment, with no follow-up past that point.

In light of the paper, this sample's time point label describes: baseline pretreatment blood. Interpreted using the paper, the treatment or condition label stands for: 15 Gy SBRT to primary tumor, nephrectomy 4 weeks later. To follow tumor-enriched clonotypes, peripheral blood was collected serially from radiation-treated patients at baseline and again at 2 weeks and 4 weeks after SBRT. Every patient's renal cell carcinoma showed clear cell pathology. The QIAamp DNA Blood Mini Kit (Qiagen) was used to prepare genomic DNA for TCR sequencing. The analyses included just those samples that passed every quality control check. Inclusive of the bounding cysteine and phenylalanine, the CDR3 is 14 residues long. The entry retains the CDR3 DNA only, 42 bases that are in frame from base 1. CDR1 and CDR2 are read off the germline V gene as SGHVS and FQNEAQ. V lost 3 bases and J lost 0 bases; the stretch between them is 8 bases long.

TCR beta libraries were generated from genomic DNA with the immunoSEQ kit, following the manufacturer's recommendations. For library preparation, a first multiplex PCR was performed with proprietary primers, followed by a second PCR in which unique barcodes were added, and bead cleanups were performed after each round. A kit-provided positive control reaction and a negative control reaction were included in every sample batch. The final libraries were assessed on an Agilent 4200 TapeStation D1000 ScreenTape, pooled by volume, and quantified by qPCR. Sequencing ran on an Illumina NextSeq500 with a MidOutput 150-cycle cartridge, using 156 Read1 and 15 Index1 cycles with kit custom primers. The pooled library was loaded at roughly 1 pM, and about 19% PhiX control was spiked in. From the authors' description of their analysis: The vendor-processed data were analyzed in R, and a clonotype was defined as all T cells that share the same CDR3 nucleotide sequence. In the clone abundance analyses, frequencies in each sample were normalized to that sample's 10,000 most abundant clones. Public T cell clones, which averaged fewer than five per sample, were removed prior to analysis. An abundance difference of at least 32-fold between compartments was the criterion for calling clonotypes tumor-enriched or baseline blood-enriched. Clonotypes expanded or contracted between blood time points were identified with a beta-binomial differential abundance model. Tumor-blood repertoire similarity was measured with the Baroni-Urbani and Buser coefficient, and group comparisons used two-tailed Wilcoxon tests in R. As stored in TCRdb, this immuneACCESS dataset retains in-frame rearrangements with V and J assigned. A fraction of the clones does not appear; measured against another copy, unresolved V genes explain less than half of the discrepancy, and the remainder lacks a known reason. V and J calls plus clone size are reproduced from that table; the DNA served to infer D and trimming. The sample records 120,000 to 150,000 clones, roughly 83% of which are singletons. The ten largest make up roughly a quarter of the sample.

The TCR comes from a woman between 50 and 59 years old with renal cell carcinoma. Material: blood, obtained from a patient whose treatment included radiotherapy and nephrectomy. The rearranged chain carries TRBV7-8 and TRBJ1-1; no D gene call is confident. For the CDR3, the sequence is CASSLGRLNTEAFF. In nucleotides, the sequence is TGTGCCAGCAGCTTGGGAAGGCTGAACACTGAAGCTTTCTTT.